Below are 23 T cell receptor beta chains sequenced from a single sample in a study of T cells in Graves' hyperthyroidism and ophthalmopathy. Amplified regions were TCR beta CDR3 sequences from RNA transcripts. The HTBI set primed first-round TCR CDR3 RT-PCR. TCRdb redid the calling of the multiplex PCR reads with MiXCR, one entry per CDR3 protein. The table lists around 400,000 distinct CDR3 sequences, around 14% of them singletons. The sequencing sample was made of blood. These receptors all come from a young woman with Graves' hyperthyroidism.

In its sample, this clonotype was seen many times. The CDR3 DNA is TGTGCCAGCAGTGAAGTGGGGGGGCCCCATGAGCAGTTCTTC. It specifies CASSEVGGPHEQFF. The rearrangement links TRBV2 to TRBJ2-1; tentative D call: TRBD2 (7 bases). CDR3 length: 14 residues. The V end was cut by 1 base, the J end by 8 bases, with 12 bases between. CDR1 SNHLY and CDR2 FYNNEI come from the germline V gene.

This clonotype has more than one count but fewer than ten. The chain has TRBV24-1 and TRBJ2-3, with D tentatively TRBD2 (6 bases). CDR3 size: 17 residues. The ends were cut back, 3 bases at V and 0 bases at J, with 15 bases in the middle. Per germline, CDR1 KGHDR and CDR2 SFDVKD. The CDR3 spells CATSDPRRGTSTDTQYF. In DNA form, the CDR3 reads TGTGCCACCAGTGATCCCCGGCGGGGCACTAGCACAGATACGCAGTATTTT.

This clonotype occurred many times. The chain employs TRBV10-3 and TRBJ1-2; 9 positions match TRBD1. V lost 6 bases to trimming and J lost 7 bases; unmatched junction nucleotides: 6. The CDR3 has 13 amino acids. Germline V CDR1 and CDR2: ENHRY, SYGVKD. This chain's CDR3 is CAISEQGAGGYTF. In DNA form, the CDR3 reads TGTGCCATCAGCGAACAGGGGGCTGGTGGCTACACCTTC.

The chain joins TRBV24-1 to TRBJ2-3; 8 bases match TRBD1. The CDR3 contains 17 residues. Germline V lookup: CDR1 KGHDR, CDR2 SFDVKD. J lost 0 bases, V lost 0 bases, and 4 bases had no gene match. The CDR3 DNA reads TGTGCCACCAGTGATTTGCGGGGGACAGGTAGCACAGATACGCAGTATTTT. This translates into CATSDLRGTGSTDTQYF.

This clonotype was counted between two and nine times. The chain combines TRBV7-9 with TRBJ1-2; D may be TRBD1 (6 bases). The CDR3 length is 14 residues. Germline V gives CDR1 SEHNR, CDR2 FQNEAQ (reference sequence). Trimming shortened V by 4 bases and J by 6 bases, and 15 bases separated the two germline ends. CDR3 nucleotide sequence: TGTGCCAGCAGCTCGACTACCGGGACAAATGGCTACACCTTC. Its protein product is CASSSTTGTNGYTF.

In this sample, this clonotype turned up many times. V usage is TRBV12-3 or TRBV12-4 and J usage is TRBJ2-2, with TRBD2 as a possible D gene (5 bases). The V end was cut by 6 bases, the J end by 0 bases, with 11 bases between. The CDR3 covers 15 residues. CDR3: CASSITGANTGELFF. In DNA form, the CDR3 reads TGTGCCAGCAGCATCACCGGGGCGAACACCGGGGAGCTGTTTTTT.

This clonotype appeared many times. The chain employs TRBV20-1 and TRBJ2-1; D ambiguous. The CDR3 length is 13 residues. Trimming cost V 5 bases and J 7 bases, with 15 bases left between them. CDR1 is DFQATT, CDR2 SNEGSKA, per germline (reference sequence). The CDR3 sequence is CSAAWGRVNEQFF. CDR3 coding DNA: TGCAGTGCTGCTTGGGGAAGAGTTAATGAGCAGTTCTTC.

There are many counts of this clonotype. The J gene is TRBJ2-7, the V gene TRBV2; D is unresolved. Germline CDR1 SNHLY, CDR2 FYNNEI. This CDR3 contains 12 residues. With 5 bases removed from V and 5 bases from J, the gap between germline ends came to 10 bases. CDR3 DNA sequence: TGTGCCAGCAGTAAGACAAAGAACGAGCAGTACTTC. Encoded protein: CASSKTKNEQYF.

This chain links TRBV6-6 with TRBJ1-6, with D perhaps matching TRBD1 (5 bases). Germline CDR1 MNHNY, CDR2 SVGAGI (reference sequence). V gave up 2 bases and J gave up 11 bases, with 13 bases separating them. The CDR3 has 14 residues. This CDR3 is CASSYLQGQAPLHF. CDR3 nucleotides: TGTGCCAGCAGTTACCTCCAGGGTCAGGCACCCCTCCACTTT.

This chain's CDR3 is CSVEAGQVGTEAFF. The CDR3 DNA sequence: TGCAGCGTTGAAGCAGGACAGGTCGGGACTGAAGCTTTCTTT. The rearrangement joins TRBV29-1 to TRBJ1-1; 7 nucleotides agree with TRBD1. Germline V gene sequence: CDR1 SQVTM, CDR2 ANQGSEA. The CDR3 loop spans 14 amino acids. V shed 1 base, J shed 5 bases, and the junction held 7 bases outside the gene matches.

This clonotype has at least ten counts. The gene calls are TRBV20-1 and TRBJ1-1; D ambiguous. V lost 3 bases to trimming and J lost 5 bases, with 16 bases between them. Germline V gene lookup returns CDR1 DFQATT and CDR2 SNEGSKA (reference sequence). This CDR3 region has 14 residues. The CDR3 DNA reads TGCAGTGCTAGGAATGTAGGTATGAGGACTGAAGCTTTCTTT. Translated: CSARNVGMRTEAFF.

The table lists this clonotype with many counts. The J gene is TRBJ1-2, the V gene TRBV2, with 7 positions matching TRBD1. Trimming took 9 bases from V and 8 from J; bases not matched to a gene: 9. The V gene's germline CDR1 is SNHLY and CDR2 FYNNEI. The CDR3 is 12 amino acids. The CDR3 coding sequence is TGTGCCAGTCAACAGGGGAAGGGCGGCTACACCTTC. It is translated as CASQQGKGGYTF.

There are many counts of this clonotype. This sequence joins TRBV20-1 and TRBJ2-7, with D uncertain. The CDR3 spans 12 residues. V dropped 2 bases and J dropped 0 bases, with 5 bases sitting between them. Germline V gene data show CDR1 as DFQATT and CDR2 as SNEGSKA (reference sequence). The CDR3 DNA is TGCAGTGCTAGAACGGACTCCTACGAGCAGTACTTC. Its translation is CSARTDSYEQYF.

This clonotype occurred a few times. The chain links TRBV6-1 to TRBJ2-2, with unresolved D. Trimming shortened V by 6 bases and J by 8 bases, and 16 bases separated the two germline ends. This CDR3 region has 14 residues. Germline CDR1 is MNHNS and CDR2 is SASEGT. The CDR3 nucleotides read TGTGCCAGCAGAGCTCTCCCCCCGCCGGGGGAGCTGTTTTTT. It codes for CASRALPPPGELFF.

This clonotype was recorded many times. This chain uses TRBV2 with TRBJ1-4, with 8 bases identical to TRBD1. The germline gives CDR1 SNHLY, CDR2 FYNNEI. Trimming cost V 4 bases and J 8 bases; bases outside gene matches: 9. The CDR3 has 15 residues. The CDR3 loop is CASSGRTGRGEKLFF. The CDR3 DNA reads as TGTGCCAGCAGTGGCAGGACAGGGAGAGGAGAAAAACTGTTTTTT.

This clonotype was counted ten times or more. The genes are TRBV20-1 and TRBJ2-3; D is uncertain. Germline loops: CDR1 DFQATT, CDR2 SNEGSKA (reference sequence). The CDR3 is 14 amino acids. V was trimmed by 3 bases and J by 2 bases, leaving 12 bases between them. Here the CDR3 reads CSASNPQTTDTQYF. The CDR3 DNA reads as TGCAGTGCTAGTAATCCGCAGACCACAGATACGCAGTATTTT.

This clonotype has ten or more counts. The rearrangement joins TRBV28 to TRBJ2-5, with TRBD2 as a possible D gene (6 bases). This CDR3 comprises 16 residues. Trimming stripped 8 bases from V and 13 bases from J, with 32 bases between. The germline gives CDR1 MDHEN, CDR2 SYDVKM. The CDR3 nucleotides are TGTGCCAGCCATAATCGGAAAGTCCCGGGAGTACCGGCGGGGTACTTC. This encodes CASHNRKVPGVPAGYF. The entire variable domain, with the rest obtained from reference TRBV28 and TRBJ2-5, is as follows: DVKVTQSSRYLVKRTGEKVFLECVQDMDHENMFWYRQDPGLGLRLIYFSYDVKMKEKGDIPEGYSVSREKKERFSLILESASTNQTSMYLCASHNRKVPGVPAGYFGPGTRLLVL.

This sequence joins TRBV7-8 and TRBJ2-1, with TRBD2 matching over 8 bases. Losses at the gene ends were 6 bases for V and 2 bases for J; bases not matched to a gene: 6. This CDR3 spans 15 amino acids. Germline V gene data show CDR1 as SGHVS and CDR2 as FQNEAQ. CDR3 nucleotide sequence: TGTGCCAGCAGTTTCGGGGGGGCGGCCTACAATGAGCAGTTCTTC. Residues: CASSFGGAAYNEQFF.

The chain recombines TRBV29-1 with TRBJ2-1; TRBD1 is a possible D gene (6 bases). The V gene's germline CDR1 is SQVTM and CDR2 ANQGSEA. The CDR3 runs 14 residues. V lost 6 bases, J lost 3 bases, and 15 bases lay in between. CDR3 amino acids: CSVVGAGVYNEQFF. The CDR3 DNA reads TGCAGCGTCGTCGGGGCAGGGGTCTACAATGAGCAGTTCTTC.

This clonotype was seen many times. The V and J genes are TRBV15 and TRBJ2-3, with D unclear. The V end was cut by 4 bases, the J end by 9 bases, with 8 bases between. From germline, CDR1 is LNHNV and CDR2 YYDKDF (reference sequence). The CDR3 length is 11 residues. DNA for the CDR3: TGTGCCACCAGCACAGAGGAAACGCAGTATTTT. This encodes CATSTEETQYF.

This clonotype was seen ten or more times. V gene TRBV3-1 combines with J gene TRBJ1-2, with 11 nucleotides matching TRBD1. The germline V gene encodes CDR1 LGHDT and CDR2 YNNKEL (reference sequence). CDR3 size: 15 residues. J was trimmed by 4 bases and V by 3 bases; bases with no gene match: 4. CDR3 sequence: CASSHDGQGAYGYTF. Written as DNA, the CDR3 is TGTGCCAGCAGCCACGATGGACAGGGGGCCTATGGCTACACCTTC. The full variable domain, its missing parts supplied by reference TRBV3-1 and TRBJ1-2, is DTAVSQTPKYLVTQMGNDKSIKCEQNLGHDTMYWYKQDSKKFLKIMFSYNNKELIINETVPNRFSPKSPDKAHLNLHINSLELGDSAVYFCASSHDGQGAYGYTFGSGTRLTVV.

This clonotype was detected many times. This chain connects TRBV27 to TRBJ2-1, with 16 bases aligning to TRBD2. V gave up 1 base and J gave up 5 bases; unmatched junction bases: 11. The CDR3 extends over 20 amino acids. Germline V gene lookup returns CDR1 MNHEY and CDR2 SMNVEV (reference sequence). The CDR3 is CASSLWGLAGGGGWDNEQFF. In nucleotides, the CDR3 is TGTGCCAGCAGTTTATGGGGACTAGCGGGAGGGGGGGGTTGGGACAATGAGCAGTTCTTC.

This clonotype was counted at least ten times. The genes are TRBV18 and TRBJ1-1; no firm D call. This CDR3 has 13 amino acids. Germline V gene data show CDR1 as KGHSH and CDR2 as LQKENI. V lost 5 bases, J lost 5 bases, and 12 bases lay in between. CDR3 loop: CASSLPSHTEAFF. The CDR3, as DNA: TGTGCCAGCTCATTACCATCGCATACTGAAGCTTTCTTT.